Below are 10 T cell receptor beta chains sequenced from a single sample in a study of T cell changes during pregnancy in multiple sclerosis. Assay: immunoSEQ multiplex PCR; the TCRdb copy retains only in-frame clones and omits some. The sample holds tens of thousands of clones, around 92% seen once. Sequenced material: peripheral blood, taken in the third trimester of pregnancy. These receptors came from a female donor in good health, enrolled as a control in a pregnancy study.

The chain combines TRBV7-2 with TRBJ2-7; 12 bases align to TRBD2. Germline CDR1 SGHTA, CDR2 FQGNSA. The V segment lost 5 bases and the J segment 2 bases; nucleotides outside the gene matches: 7. The CDR3 totals 16 residues. Here the CDR3 reads CASSRARTSGTYEQYF. CDR3 nucleotide sequence: TGTGCCAGCAGCAGAGCCCGGACTAGCGGGACCTACGAGCAGTACTTC.

V gene TRBV29-1 combines with J gene TRBJ2-7, with TRBD2 matching over 8 bases. Trimming removed 4 bases from V and 4 bases from J; junction bases left unmatched: 9. In germline, CDR1 is SQVTM, CDR2 ANQGSEA. CDR3 length equals 14 residues. The CDR3, as DNA: TGCAGCGTTGGGGGTGGGACTAGGAGATACGAGCAGTACTTC. Its protein product is CSVGGGTRRYEQYF.

For this clone: Within the sample, other DNA sequences also encode this same CDR3. The CDR3 DNA follows: TGTGCCAGCAGTTTATCCGGGGGACCCTACGAGCAGTACTTC. Residues: CASSLSGGPYEQYF. The chain uses TRBV27 and TRBJ2-7, with a weak D call TRBD2 (6 bases). Germline CDR1 is MNHEY and CDR2 is SMNVEV (reference sequence). The V and J ends lost 0 bases and 2 bases respectively, with 8 bases between them. The CDR3 is made up of 14 amino acids.

The rearrangement uses TRBV6-5 and TRBJ1-1, with 7 bases lining up with TRBD1. The V gene end was trimmed by 6 bases and the J gene end by 3 bases; junction bases not matched to a gene: 7. Germline lookup yields CDR1 MNHEY and CDR2 SVGAGI. This CDR3 region has 14 residues. The CDR3 bases are TGTGCCAGCAGAAGACAGGGTAGGGACACTGAAGCTTTCTTT. It translates to CASRRQGRDTEAFF.

V gene TRBV18 combines with J gene TRBJ2-3, with D perhaps TRBD2 (5 bases). The CDR3 has 16 residues. V shed 1 base and J shed 4 bases, with 15 bases lying between them. Germline V gene sequence: CDR1 KGHSH, CDR2 LQKENI. CDR3 bases: TGTGCCAGCTCACCACTCGCGGGCCCAGGTGCAGATACGCAGTATTTT. Its protein product is CASSPLAGPGADTQYF. The whole variable domain, filled in from reference TRBV18 and TRBJ2-3, reads NAGVMQNPRHLVRRRGQEARLRCSPMKGHSHVYWYRQLPEEGLKFMVYLQKENIIDESGMPKERFSAEFPKEGPSILRIQQVVRGDSAAYFCASSPLAGPGADTQYFGPGTRLTVL.

The V call is TRBV7-2, the J call TRBJ2-3; 7 bases align to TRBD2. The CDR3 sequence is 15 residues long. Germline lookup yields CDR1 SGHTA and CDR2 FQGNSA. Germline trimming cut 1 base from V and 3 bases from J; bases unmatched to any gene: 4. DNA of the CDR3: TGTGCCAGCAGCTTAGGGGTAGCGGGTACAGATACGCAGTATTTT. Translating gives CASSLGVAGTDTQYF.

V is TRBV27 and J is TRBJ2-5; D may be TRBD1 (7 bases). Germline CDR1 is MNHEY and CDR2 is SMNVEV (reference sequence). The CDR3 spans 13 residues. V was clipped by 6 bases and J by 5 bases, with 13 bases between them. CDR3 sequence: CASRTGTWETQYF. CDR3 coding DNA: TGTGCCAGCAGGACAGGGACTTGGGAGACCCAGTACTTC.

The chain combines TRBV7-3 with TRBJ2-7; TRBD1 matches 10 bases. V lost 3 bases, J lost 3 bases, and 8 bases stayed unmatched. This CDR3 comprises 16 residues. Per the germline V gene, CDR1 is SGHTA and CDR2 is FQGTGA. In DNA form, the CDR3 reads TGTGCCAGCAGCTTGGACCGGGACAGGGGACTCTACGAGCAGTACTTC. Translated, it gives CASSLDRDRGLYEQYF.

This rearrangement joins TRBV7-8 to TRBJ2-7, with D hard to call. This CDR3 region has 15 residues. V was trimmed by 4 bases and J by 0 bases, leaving 13 bases between them. The germline V gene encodes CDR1 SGHVS and CDR2 FQNEAQ. CDR3 in DNA: TGTGCCAGCAGCTCACAAGCGAGGAGCTCCTACGAGCAGTACTTC. Translation gives CASSSQARSSYEQYF.

This clone was found a few times. This chain uses TRBV11-2 with TRBJ2-3, with D possibly matching TRBD2 (5 bases). CDR3 size: 14 residues. Germline loops: CDR1 SGHAT, CDR2 FQNNGV. The V end lost 2 bases, the J end lost 6 bases, and 12 bases lay between the germline ends. The CDR3 DNA sequence: TGTGCCAGCAGCTTACTAGGGATAGCGGATACGCAGTATTTT. Amino acid sequence: CASSLLGIADTQYF.